This TCR beta chain was obtained from a study of cytomegalovirus exposure and HLA in healthy donors. Study-level findings and limits: Immune exposure information comprised only CMV serostatus. Previous analysis showed most TCR beta V segments were productive about 87% or about 30% of the time.

In the case of this clone: What it binds is not known.

The CDR3 is made up of 15 amino acids. V gave up 5 bases and J gave up 5 bases, with 16 bases separating them. Germline V gives CDR1 MNHEY, CDR2 SMNVEV (reference sequence). Both 60 Vbeta primers and 13 Jbeta primers went into the PCR. Measured with immunoSEQ multiplex PCR; TCRdb has only the in-frame clones, and not every one. The table lists approximately 97,000 clones, about 60% of them singletons. Unrecorded immune exposure was likely among donors, who were nominally healthy when sampled. Sequencing was performed on PBMCs. V and J are TRBV27 and TRBJ1-5; tentatively, D is TRBD1 (5 bases). The source of this sequence is a human donor in good health. In nucleotides, the CDR3 is TGTGCCAGCAGTAACGGGGGTTCACGGTATCAGCCCCAGCATTTT. This codes for CASSNGGSRYQPQHF.